This TCR beta chain was observed in a study of blood T cell repertoires in COVID-19. Looking at the study overall: Acute and convalescent COVID-19 specimens originated in the United States, Italy and Spain. PBMCs, B-cell-depleted T cells, or T cells provided the cDNA or gDNA that made up the material.

Under the authors' procedure: Estimation of nucleated cell counts relied on the amplification of reference gene primers. Measured with immunoSEQ multiplex PCR; TCRdb has only the in-frame clones, and not every one. V, J and clone size are those of that table, while D and trimming were read from the DNA. The sample lists some 49,000 clones; more than 85% were seen once. Germline assignment: CDR1 MNHNS and CDR2 SASEGT. The CDR3 has 16 amino acids. J gave up 0 bases and V 3 bases, and 7 bases lay outside the gene matches. This rearrangement joins TRBV6-1 to TRBJ2-7; 8 bases align to TRBD1. The TCR comes from a man aged 50 to 60 with active COVID-19. The sample consisted of peripheral blood. The CDR3 is CASSEGTGRSSYEQYF. CDR3 sequence (DNA): TGTGCCAGCAGTGAGGGGACAGGACGCAGCTCCTACGAGCAGTACTTC.